This TCR beta chain was sequenced for a study of blood T cell repertoires in COVID-19. Study-level information: COVID-19 samples from acute and convalescent phases originated in the United States, Italy and Spain. The cDNA or gDNA used as material had been derived from T cells, B-cell-depleted T cells, or PBMCs.

The V gene's germline CDR1 is LNHDA and CDR2 SQIVND (reference sequence). The CDR3 totals 15 residues. V was clipped by 5 bases and J by 0 bases; unmatched bases: 3. Per the authors' pipeline: Quantification of nucleated cells was approximated via reference gene primer amplification. Only in-frame clones appear in the TCRdb table, and some are missing; sequencing was by immunoSEQ multiplex PCR. V, J and clone size were drawn from that table, and D and trimming were deduced from the DNA. In the table there are a few hundred thousand clones, more than 70% of which are singletons. This sequence joins TRBV19 and TRBJ2-3; 9 positions agree with TRBD1. The sequenced sample consisted of peripheral blood. The receptor's source is a young man who had recovered from COVID-19. The CDR3 sequence: CASSLGQGSTDTQYF. DNA of the CDR3: TGTGCCAGTAGTCTCGGACAGGGGAGCACAGATACGCAGTATTTT.